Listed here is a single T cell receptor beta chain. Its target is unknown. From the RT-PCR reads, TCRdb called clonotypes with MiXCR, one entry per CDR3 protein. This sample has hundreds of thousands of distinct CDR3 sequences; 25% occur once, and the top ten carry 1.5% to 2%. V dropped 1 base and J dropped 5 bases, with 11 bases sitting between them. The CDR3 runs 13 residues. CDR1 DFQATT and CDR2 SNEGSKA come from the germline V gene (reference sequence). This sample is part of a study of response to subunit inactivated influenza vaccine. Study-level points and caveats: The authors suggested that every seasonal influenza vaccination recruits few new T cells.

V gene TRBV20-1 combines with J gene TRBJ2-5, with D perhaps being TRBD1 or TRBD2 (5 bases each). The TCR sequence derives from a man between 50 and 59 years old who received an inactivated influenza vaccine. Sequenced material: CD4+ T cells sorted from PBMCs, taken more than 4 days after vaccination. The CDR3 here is CSARGTRDETQYF. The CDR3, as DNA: TGCAGTGCTAGAGGGACAAGGGACGAGACCCAGTACTTC.